These T cell receptor beta chains were read from a single sample in a study of blood T cell repertoires in COVID-19. TCRdb keeps only in-frame clones here, not all; method: immunoSEQ multiplex PCR. The repertoire has more than 300,000 clones, roughly 86% of them found once; the top ten carry around 1.5%. The sample consisted of peripheral blood. Receptors were obtained from a woman aged 45-65 years with acute or convalescent COVID-19. Both conserved end residues are part of each CDR3. The order of the fields is clone size, D gene, J gene, V gene, CDR3 protein, CDR3 DNA. The D gene is left open where the match is weak. Not all rows give a size; the values are once, few, many and, for expanded clones, a class.

NA,TRBD2,TRBJ2-3,TRBV5-4,CASSLGSGRGTDTQYF,TGTGCCAGCAGCTTGGGCAGCGGGAGGGGAACAGATACGCAGTATTTT
once,TRBD1,TRBJ2-2,TRBV2,CASSWDSGNDPTGELFF,TGTGCCAGCAGTTGGGACAGCGGTAATGACCCCACCGGGGAGCTGTTTTTT
NA,TRBD1,TRBJ1-1,TRBV2,CASDRVNTEAFF,TGTGCCAGCGACAGGGTGAACACTGAAGCTTTCTTT
NA,NA,TRBJ2-2,TRBV14,CASRPGSVTGELFF,TGTGCCAGCAGACCAGGGTCGGTTACCGGGGAGCTGTTTTTT
NA,NA,TRBJ2-7,TRBV28,CASTPNTRGEQYF,TGTGCCAGCACCCCTAACACCCGGGGCGAGCAGTACTTC
NA,TRBD2,TRBJ2-3,TRBV6-5,CASSSTSGGTDTQYF,TGTGCCAGCAGCTCAACTAGCGGGGGCACAGATACGCAGTATTTT
NA,TRBD1,TRBJ2-3,TRBV15,CATSLLGGYSTDTQYF,TGTGCCACCAGCCTCCTAGGGGGCTATAGCACAGATACGCAGTATTTT
NA,NA,TRBJ2-7,TRBV6-5,CASSYSSAYHYEQYF,TGTGCCAGCAGTTACTCGAGTGCGTACCACTACGAGCAGTACTTC
few,NA,TRBJ2-1,TRBV5-5,CASSYQVRPDNEQFF,TGTGCCAGCAGCTATCAGGTACGGCCTGACAATGAGCAGTTCTTC
NA,NA,TRBJ1-5,TRBV27,CASRVSPDTNQPQHF,TGTGCCAGCAGAGTTTCCCCGGACACCAATCAGCCCCAGCATTTT
NA,NA,TRBJ2-2,TRBV9,CASSVGFGLNTGELFF,TGTGCCAGCAGCGTAGGGTTTGGACTGAACACCGGGGAGCTGTTTTTT
NA,NA,TRBJ2-2,TRBV4-1,CASSQAGVPGELFF,TGCGCCAGCAGCCAAGCGGGAGTTCCCGGGGAGCTGTTTTTT
NA,TRBD1,TRBJ2-1,TRBV29-1,CSVPTLGDRAYNEQFF,TGCAGCGTTCCAACCCTGGGGGACAGGGCCTACAATGAGCAGTTCTTC